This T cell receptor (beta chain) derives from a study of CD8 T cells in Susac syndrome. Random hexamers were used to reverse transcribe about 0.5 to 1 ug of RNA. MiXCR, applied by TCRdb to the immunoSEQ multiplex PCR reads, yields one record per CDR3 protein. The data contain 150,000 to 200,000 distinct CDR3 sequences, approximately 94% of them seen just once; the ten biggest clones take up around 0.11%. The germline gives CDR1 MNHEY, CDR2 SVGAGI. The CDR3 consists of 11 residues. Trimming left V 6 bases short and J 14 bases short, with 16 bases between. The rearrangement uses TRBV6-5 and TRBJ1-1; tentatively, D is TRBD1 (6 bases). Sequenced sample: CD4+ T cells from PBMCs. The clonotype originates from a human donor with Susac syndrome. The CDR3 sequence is CASRKGQLEFF. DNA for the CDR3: TGTGCCAGCAGAAAAGGACAGTTGGAGTTCTTT.